The table lists the clone carrying this T cell receptor beta chain with a count of one. One end of the junction does not line up with germline, which may come from a read error. The entry originates in a study of CD4 and CD8 cells across lung adenocarcinoma regions. Samples came from patients with localized non-small cell lung adenocarcinoma. The germline V gene encodes CDR1 MNHEY and CDR2 SVGAGI. The CDR3 runs to 13 residues. TCRdb re-analysed the PCR reads in MiXCR, keeping a single row per CDR3 protein. The repertoire holds some 27,000 distinct CDR3 sequences, with approximately 53% as singletons. This clonotype was obtained from a male donor with lung adenocarcinoma. The CD4 and CD8 labels of this study may be unreliable. The chain has TRBV6-5 and TRBJ1-2; unclear D gene. The sample comprised CD8+ T cells from the center of a lung tumor. The CDR3 region has the DNA TGTGCCAGCAGTTACGGTGCTAACAATGACTCCACCTTT. This gives the protein CASSYGANNDSTF.